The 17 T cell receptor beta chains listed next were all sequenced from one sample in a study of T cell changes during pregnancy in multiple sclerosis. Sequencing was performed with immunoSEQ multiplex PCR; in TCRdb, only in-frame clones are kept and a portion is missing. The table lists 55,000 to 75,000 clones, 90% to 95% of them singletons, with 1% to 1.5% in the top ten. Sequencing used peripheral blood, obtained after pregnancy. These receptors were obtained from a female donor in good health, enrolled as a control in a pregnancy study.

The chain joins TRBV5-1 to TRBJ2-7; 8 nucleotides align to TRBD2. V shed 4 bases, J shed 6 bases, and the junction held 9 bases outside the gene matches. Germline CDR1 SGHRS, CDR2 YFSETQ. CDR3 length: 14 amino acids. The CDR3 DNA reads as TGCGCCAGCAGCCCGCCGGGACTAGTTCGCGAGCAGTACTTC. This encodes CASSPPGLVREQYF.

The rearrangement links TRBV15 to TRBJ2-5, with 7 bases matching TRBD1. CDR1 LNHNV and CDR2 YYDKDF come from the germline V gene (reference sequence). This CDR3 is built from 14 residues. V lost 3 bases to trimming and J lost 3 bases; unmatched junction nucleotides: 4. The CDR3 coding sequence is TGTGCCACCAGCAGGACAGGGATGAAAGAGACCCAGTACTTC. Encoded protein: CATSRTGMKETQYF. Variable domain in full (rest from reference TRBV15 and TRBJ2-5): DAMVIQNPRYQVTQFGKPVTLSCSQTLNHNVMYWYQQKSSQAPKLLFHYYDKDFNNEADTPDNFQSRRPNTSFCFLDIRSPGLGDTAMYLCATSRTGMKETQYFGPGTRLLVL.

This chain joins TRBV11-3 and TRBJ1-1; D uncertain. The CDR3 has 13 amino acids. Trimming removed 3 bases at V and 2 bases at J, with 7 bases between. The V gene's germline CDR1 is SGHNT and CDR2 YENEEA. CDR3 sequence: CASSFTVNTEAFF. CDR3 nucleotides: TGTGCCAGCAGCTTTACAGTAAACACTGAAGCTTTCTTT.

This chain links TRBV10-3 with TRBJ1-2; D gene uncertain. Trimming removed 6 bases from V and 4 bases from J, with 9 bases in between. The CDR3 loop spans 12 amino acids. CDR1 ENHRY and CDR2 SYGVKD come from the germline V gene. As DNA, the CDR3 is TGTGCCATCAGCAGCGGTCTCTATGGCTACACCTTC. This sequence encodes CAISSGLYGYTF.

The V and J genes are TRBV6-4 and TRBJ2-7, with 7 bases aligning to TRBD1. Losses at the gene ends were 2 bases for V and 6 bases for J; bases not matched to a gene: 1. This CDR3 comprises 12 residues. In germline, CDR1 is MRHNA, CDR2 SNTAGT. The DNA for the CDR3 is TGTGCCAGCAGTGACCCAGGGGGCGAGCAGTACTTC. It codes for CASSDPGGEQYF.

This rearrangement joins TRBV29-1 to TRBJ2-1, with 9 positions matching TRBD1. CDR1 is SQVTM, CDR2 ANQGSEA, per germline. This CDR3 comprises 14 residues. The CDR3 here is CSWVGQGKLDEQFF. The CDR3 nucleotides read TGCAGTTGGGTGGGACAGGGTAAACTCGATGAGCAGTTCTTC.

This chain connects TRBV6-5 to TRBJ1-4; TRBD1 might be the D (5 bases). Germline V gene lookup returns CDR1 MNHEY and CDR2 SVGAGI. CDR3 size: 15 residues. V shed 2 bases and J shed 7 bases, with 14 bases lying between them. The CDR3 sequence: CASSYTNGHSEKLFF. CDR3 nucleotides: TGTGCCAGCAGTTACACCAACGGACATAGTGAAAAACTGTTTTTT.

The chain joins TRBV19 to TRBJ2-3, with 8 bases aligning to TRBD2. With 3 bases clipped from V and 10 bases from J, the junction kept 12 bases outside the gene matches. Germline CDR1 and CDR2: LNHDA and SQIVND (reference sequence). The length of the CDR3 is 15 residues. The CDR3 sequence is CASSITGGAASAQYF. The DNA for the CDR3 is TGTGCCAGTAGTATTACCGGGGGGGCCGCCTCGGCGCAGTATTTT.

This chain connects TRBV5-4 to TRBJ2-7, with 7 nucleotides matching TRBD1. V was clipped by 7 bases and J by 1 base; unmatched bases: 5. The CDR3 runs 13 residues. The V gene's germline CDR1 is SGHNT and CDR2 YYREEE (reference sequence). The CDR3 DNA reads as TGTGCCAGCCGGGACAGTCCATCCTACGAGCAGTACTTC. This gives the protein CASRDSPSYEQYF.

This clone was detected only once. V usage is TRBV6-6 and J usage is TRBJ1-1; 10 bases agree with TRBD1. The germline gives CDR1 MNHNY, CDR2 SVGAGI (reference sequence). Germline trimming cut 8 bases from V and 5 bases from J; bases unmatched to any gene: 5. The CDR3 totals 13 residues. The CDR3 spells CASGGTGVTEAFF. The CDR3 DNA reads TGTGCCAGCGGCGGGACAGGGGTGACTGAAGCTTTCTTT.

The CDR3 protein is CASSLAVGGAEAFF. In DNA form, the CDR3 reads TGTGCCAGCAGCTTAGCGGTCGGGGGGGCTGAAGCTTTCTTT. This chain uses TRBV7-9 with TRBJ1-1, with a tentative D call TRBD1 (5 bases). The CDR3 runs 14 residues. Germline assignment: CDR1 SEHNR and CDR2 FQNEAQ (reference sequence). Trimming removed 0 bases from V and 6 bases from J, with 11 bases in between. Full variable domain (remainder filled in from reference TRBV7-9 and TRBJ1-1): DTGVSQNPRHKITKRGQNVTFRCDPISEHNRLYWYRQTLGQGPEFLTYFQNEAQLEKSRLLSDRFSAERPKGSFSTLEIQRTEQGDSAMYLCASSLAVGGAEAFFGQGTRLTVV.

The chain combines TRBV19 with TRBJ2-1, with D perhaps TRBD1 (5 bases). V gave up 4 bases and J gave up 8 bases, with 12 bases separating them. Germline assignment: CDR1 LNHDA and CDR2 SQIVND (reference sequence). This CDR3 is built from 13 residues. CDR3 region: CASSKGPLDEQFF. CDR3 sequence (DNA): TGTGCCAGTAGTAAGGGGCCTTTGGATGAGCAGTTCTTC.

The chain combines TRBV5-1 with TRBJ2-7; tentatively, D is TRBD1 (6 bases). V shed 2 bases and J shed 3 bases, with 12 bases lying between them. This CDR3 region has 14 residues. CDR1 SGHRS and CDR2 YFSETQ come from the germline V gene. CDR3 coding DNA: TGCGCCAGCAGCTTAGAACAGGGATTCTACGAGCAGTACTTC. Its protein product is CASSLEQGFYEQYF.

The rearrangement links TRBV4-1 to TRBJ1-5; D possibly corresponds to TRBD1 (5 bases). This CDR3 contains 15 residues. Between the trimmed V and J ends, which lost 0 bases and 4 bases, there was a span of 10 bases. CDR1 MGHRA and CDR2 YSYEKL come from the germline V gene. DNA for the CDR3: TGCGCCAGCAGCCAAGATCATGGGGCAAATCAGCCCCAGCATTTT. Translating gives CASSQDHGANQPQHF.

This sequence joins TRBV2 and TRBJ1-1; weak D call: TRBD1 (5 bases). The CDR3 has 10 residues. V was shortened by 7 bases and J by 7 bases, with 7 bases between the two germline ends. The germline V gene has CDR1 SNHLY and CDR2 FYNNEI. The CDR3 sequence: CASNRNEAFF. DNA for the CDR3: TGTGCCAGCAACAGGAATGAAGCTTTCTTT.

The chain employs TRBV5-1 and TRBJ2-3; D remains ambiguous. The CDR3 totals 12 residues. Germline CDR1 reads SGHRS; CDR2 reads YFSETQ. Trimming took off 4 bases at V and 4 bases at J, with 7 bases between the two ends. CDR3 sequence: CASSAPADTQYF. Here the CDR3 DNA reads TGCGCCAGCAGCGCGCCCGCAGATACGCAGTATTTT.

Written as DNA, the CDR3 is TGCGCCAGCAGCTTGGACTTTGCAGGGAGGGCTGGAAACACCATATATTTT. Translating gives CASSLDFAGRAGNTIYF. This chain connects TRBV5-1 to TRBJ1-3, with D possibly being TRBD1 (5 bases). Between the trimmed V and J ends, which lost 0 bases and 2 bases, there was a span of 15 bases. The CDR3 extends over 17 amino acids. Germline-derived CDR1 and CDR2 are SGHRS and YFSETQ.